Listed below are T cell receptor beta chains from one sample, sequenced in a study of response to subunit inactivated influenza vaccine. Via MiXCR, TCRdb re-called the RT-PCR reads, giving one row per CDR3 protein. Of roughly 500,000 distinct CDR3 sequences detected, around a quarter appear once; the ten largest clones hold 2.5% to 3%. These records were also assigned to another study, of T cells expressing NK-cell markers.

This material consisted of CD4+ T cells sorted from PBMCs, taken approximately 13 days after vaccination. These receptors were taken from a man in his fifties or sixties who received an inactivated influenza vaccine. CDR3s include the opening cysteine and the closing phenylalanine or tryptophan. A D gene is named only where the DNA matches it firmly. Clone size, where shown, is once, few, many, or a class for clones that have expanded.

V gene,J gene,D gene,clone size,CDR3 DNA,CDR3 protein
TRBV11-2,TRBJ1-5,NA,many,TGTGCCAGCAGCTTAGGGCAGGGAGAGCCCCAGCATTTT,CASSLGQGEPQHF
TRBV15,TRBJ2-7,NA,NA,TGTGCCACCAGCAAGGGGGTTGACTACGAGCAGTACTTC,CATSKGVDYEQYF
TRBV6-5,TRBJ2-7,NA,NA,TGTGCCAGCAGTTACACTTGGGGGGAGAAGTACGAGCAGTACTTC,CASSYTWGEKYEQYF
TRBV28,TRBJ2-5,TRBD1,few,TGTGCCAGCAGCCCACCGACAGGGGGTGTGGAGACCCAGTACTTC,CASSPPTGGVETQYF
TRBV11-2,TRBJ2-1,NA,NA,TGTGCCAGCAGCTTAGAACATGAGCAGTTCTTC,CASSLEHEQFF
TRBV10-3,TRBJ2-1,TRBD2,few,TGTGCCATCAGCCCCGGAGGGACTAGCGGATCCTACAATGAGCAGTTCTTC,CAISPGGTSGSYNEQFF
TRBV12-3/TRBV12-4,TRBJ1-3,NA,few,TGTGCCAGCACTTCTTCTCCGTTTGGAAACACCATATATTTT,CASTSSPFGNTIYF
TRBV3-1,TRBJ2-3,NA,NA,TGTGCCAGCAGCCACTTAGGCCAGAACACAGATACGCAGTATTTT,CASSHLGQNTDTQYF
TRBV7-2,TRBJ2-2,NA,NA,TGTGCCAGCAGCTTGCTCGCCACCACCGGGGAGCTGTTTTTT,CASSLLATTGELFF
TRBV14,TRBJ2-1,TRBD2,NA,TGTGCCAGCAGCCCCCCCGCCGCTAGCGGGAGGGCCAGTGAGCAGTTCTTC,CASSPPAASGRASEQFF
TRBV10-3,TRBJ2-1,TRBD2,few,TGTGCCATCAGTGACCGGGGACTAGCGGGAGGTGTTGAGCAGTTCTTC,CAISDRGLAGGVEQFF
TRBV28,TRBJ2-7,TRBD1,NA,TGTGCCATCAGGGGGGCAGGGGGCTCGAGCGAGCAGTACTTC,CAIRGAGGSSEQYF
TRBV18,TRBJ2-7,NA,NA,TGTGCCAGCTCGTCAGGGGTACACGAGCAGTACTTC,CASSSGVHEQYF
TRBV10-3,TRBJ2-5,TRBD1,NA,TGTGCCATCAGTCCGACAGGGGGCGGGGAGACCCAGTACTTC,CAISPTGGGETQYF
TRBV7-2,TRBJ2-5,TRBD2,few,TGTGCCAGCAGCTTAGCTGCTAGCGGGGGGCAAGAGACCCAGTACTTC,CASSLAASGGQETQYF
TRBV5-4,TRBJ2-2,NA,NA,TGTGCCAGCAGCTCGGATAACGGGGAGCTGTTTTTT,CASSSDNGELFF
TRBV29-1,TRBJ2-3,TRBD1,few,TGCAGCGTTGACGGAGACAGGGCTCTCACAGATACGCAGTATTTT,CSVDGDRALTDTQYF
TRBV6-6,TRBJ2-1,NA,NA,TGTGCCAGCAGACCAAGCGACGGGCAGCAGTTCTTC,CASRPSDGQQFF
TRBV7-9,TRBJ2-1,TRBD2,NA,TGTGCCAGCAGCTTAAGTGGCGGGAGCCACAATGAGCAGTTCTTC,CASSLSGGSHNEQFF
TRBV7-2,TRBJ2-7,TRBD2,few,TGTGCCAGCAGCTTTGCATTAGCGGGGGGATCCTACGAGCAGTACTTC,CASSFALAGGSYEQYF
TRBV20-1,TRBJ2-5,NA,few,TGCAGTGCTAGGAGGGACGCCAACCAAGAGACCCAGTACTTC,CSARRDANQETQYF
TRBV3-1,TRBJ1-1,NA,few,TGTGCCAGCAGCCAGGGTGGGTTACCGGGGCGGACTGAAGCTTTCTTT,CASSQGGLPGRTEAFF
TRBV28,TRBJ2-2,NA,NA,TGTGCCTTCGGACAGACGAACACCGGGGAGCTGTTTTTT,CAFGQTNTGELFF
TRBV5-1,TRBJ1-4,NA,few,TGCGCCAGCAGCTTGTTCGGTGCCAGTAATGAAAAACTGTTTTTT,CASSLFGASNEKLFF